The 6 T cell receptor beta chains below all came from one sample that was sequenced in a study of blood T cell repertoires in COVID-19. Profiled with immunoSEQ multiplex PCR; TCRdb holds only in-frame clones, not every one. This table holds over 250,000 clones, about 80% found once. The source material was peripheral blood. All receptors come from a woman of 80 years or more with acute or convalescent COVID-19.

The chain carries TRBV11-1 and TRBJ1-1; 7 nucleotides match TRBD1. V lost 2 bases and J lost 4; bases outside the gene matches: 1. The germline V gene has CDR1 SGHAT and CDR2 FQDESV (reference sequence). This CDR3 comprises 13 residues. Here the CDR3 DNA reads TGTGCCAGCAGCTTAAACAGGGGCACTGAAGCTTTCTTT. It encodes CASSLNRGTEAFF.

The chain is built from TRBV19 and TRBJ1-6; D may be TRBD1 (6 bases). The CDR3 is made up of 15 amino acids. Germline loops: CDR1 LNHDA, CDR2 SQIVND (reference sequence). Trimming shortened V by 3 bases and J by 14 bases, and 20 bases separated the two germline ends. The CDR3, as DNA: TGTGCCAGTAGTATTTCTACAGGGCCCGGTAGAACCCTCCACTTT. This translates into CASSISTGPGRTLHF.

The chain has TRBV7-2 and TRBJ2-1, with TRBD1 as a possible D gene (6 bases). V was cut by 4 bases and J by 4 bases, with 17 bases left in between. Germline V gene lookup returns CDR1 SGHTA and CDR2 FQGNSA. The CDR3 is 16 amino acids. The CDR3 region has the DNA TGTGCCAGCAGCTCCCCACAGGGAAAGAGTTACAATGAGCAGTTCTTC. This encodes CASSSPQGKSYNEQFF.

Turning to this clone: A read error may account for a junction end that differs from germline. The chain uses TRBV10-2 and TRBJ1-2; 7 nucleotides line up with TRBD1. The CDR3 totals 14 residues. CDR1 is WSHSY, CDR2 SAAADI, per germline. In nucleotides, the CDR3 is TGCGCCAGCAGTGGAACAGGGGACGGGGGTGGCCACACCTTC. This encodes CASSGTGDGGGHTF.

This clone was seen more than once but under ten times. This chain links TRBV9 with TRBJ2-1; D remains ambiguous. This CDR3 contains 15 residues. Germline CDR1 reads SGDLS; CDR2 reads YYNGEE. Trimming removed 0 bases from V and 6 bases from J, with 13 bases in between. CDR3 loop: CASSVEPLKSNEQFF. The DNA of the CDR3 is TGTGCCAGCAGCGTAGAACCGCTTAAGAGCAATGAGCAGTTCTTC.

Only a few counts were recorded for this clone. The chain uses TRBV11-2 and TRBJ2-1; tentative D call: TRBD2 (6 bases). Trimming shortened V by 7 bases and J by 8 bases, and 24 bases separated the two germline ends. Germline V gives CDR1 SGHAT, CDR2 FQNNGV. The CDR3 runs 16 residues. The CDR3 region has the DNA TGTGCCAGCATCCAGAGATGGGATCAGGGAGGCGATGAGCAGTTCTTC. This gives the protein CASIQRWDQGGDEQFF.